Sequencing of this TCR beta chain was carried out in a study of blood T cell repertoires in COVID-19. How the authors handled the data: Estimation of nucleated cell counts was performed using reference gene primer amplification. TCRdb's table, derived via immunoSEQ multiplex PCR, lists solely in-frame clones and lacks some. V, J and clone size are taken as reported in that table, and D and trimming were inferred from the DNA itself. The repertoire holds fewer than 700,000 clones, with roughly nine tenths as singletons. This CDR3 region has 13 residues. Germline CDR1 GTSNPN, CDR2 SVGIG (reference sequence). V was pared by 4 bases and J by 0 bases, with 9 bases between. Seattle participants joined during active infection and were tracked over time.

This chain links TRBV30 with TRBJ1-1; the D gene is possibly TRBD1 (5 bases). This TCR was sampled from a woman between 45 and 60 years old with COVID-19, enrolled during active disease. Source material: peripheral blood. The CDR3 loop is CAWTQGMNTEAFF. The CDR3 coding sequence is TGTGCCTGGACCCAGGGCATGAACACTGAAGCTTTCTTT.